These T cell receptor beta chains were read from a single sample in a study of human T cells and chemical hapten exposure. TCRdb independently ran MiXCR on the 5' RACE reads; one entry per CDR3 protein. The sample lists 110,000 or so distinct CDR3 sequences, around a fifth seen once, with about 3% in the top ten. Source of these receptors: a human donor in good health. Each CDR3 is given without its conserved first and last residue.

J gene: TRBJ1-5
V gene: TRBV23-1
CDR3 protein: ASSQSTRNFNQPQH

J gene: TRBJ1-1
V gene: TRBV30
CDR3 protein: AWTEAGLNTEAF

J gene: TRBJ2-7
V gene: TRBV10-3
CDR3 protein: AISESGGHLGHEQY

J gene: TRBJ2-7
V gene: TRBV20-1
CDR3 protein: SAGPGTYEQY

J gene: TRBJ2-7
V gene: TRBV5-6
CDR3 protein: ASSQRGHLGEQY

J gene: TRBJ1-5
V gene: TRBV13
CDR3 protein: ASSYRAGNQPQH

J gene: TRBJ2-1
V gene: TRBV12-3/TRBV12-4
CDR3 protein: ASSKRESSYNEQF

J gene: TRBJ2-5
V gene: TRBV2
CDR3 protein: ASSGTSGNQETQY

J gene: TRBJ2-2
V gene: TRBV5-1
CDR3 protein: ASSRLLKGTGELF

J gene: TRBJ1-4
V gene: TRBV5-6
CDR3 protein: ASISRGGEKLF

J gene: TRBJ1-2
V gene: TRBV6-1
CDR3 protein: ASRSRDYGYT

J gene: TRBJ2-5
V gene: TRBV18
CDR3 protein: ASSPRGGERETQY

J gene: TRBJ2-7
V gene: TRBV12-3/TRBV12-4
CDR3 protein: ASIPTSGSLDEQY

J gene: TRBJ2-7
V gene: TRBV20-1
CDR3 protein: SARVATRAYEQY

J gene: TRBJ2-7
V gene: TRBV12-3/TRBV12-4
CDR3 protein: ASSPWEGALTYEQY

J gene: TRBJ2-7
V gene: TRBV12-3/TRBV12-4
CDR3 protein: ASSSLTRRKQY

J gene: TRBJ1-1
V gene: TRBV28
CDR3 protein: ASPSPAREAF

J gene: TRBJ1-1
V gene: TRBV9
CDR3 protein: ASSVGGGGGTEAF

J gene: TRBJ2-1
V gene: TRBV4-2
CDR3 protein: ASSQETGGTDEQF

J gene: TRBJ1-3
V gene: TRBV20-1
CDR3 protein: SARDGRNSGNTIY